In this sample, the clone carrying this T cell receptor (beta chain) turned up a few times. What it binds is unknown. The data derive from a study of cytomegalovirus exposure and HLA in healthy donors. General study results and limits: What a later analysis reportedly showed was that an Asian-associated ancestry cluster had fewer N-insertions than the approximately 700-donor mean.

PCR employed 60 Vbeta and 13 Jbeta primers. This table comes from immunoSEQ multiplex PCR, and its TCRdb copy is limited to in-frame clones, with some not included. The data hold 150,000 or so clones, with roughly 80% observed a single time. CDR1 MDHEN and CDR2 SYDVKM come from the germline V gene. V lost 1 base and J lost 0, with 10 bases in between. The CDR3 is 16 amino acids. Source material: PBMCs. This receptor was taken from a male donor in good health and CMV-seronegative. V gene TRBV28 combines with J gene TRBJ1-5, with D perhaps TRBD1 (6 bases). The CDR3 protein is CASSLFEGVSNQPQHF. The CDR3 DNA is TGTGCCAGCAGTTTATTTGAGGGGGTTAGCAATCAGCCCCAGCATTTT.